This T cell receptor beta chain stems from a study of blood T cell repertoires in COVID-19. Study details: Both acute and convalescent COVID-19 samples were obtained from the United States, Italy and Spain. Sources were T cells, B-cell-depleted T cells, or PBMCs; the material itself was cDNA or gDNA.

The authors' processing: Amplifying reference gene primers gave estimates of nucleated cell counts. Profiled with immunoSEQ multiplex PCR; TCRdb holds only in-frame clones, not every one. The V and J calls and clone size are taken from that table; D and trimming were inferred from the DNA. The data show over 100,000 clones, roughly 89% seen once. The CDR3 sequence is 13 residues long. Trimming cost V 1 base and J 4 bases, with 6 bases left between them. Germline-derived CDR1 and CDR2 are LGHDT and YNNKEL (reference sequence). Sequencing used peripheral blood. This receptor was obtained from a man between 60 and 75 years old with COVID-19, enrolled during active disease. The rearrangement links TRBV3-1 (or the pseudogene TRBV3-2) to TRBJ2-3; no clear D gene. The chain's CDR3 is CASSQGYADTQYF. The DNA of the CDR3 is TGTGCCAGCAGCCAAGGCTACGCAGATACGCAGTATTTT.